This T cell receptor (beta chain) was retrieved from a study of technical replicates of blood from a handful of donors. This table comes from immunoSEQ multiplex PCR, and its TCRdb copy is limited to in-frame clones, with some not included. The sample consists of about 61,000 clones, more than 95% of them appearing once. The sample consisted of T cells isolated from PBMCs. The clonotype was recovered from a human donor in good health.

The CDR3 reads CSVEFGGRGETQYF. CDR3 bases: TGCAGCGTTGAATTCGGCGGCCGGGGGGAGACCCAGTACTTC. V gene TRBV29-1 combines with J gene TRBJ2-5; weak D call: TRBD2 (6 bases). V dropped 2 bases and J dropped 5 bases, with 15 bases sitting between them. Per germline, CDR1 SQVTM and CDR2 ANQGSEA. This CDR3 comprises 14 residues.